This T cell receptor (beta chain) was sequenced during a study of blood T cell repertoires in COVID-19. Study details: Nucleic acid was either cDNA or gDNA, and it came from T cells, B-cell-depleted T cells, or PBMCs.

This clone was seen only once. The CDR3 extends over 17 amino acids. Trimming took off 0 bases at V and 6 bases at J, with 17 bases between the two ends. The germline CDR1 and CDR2 sequences are MNHEY and SMNVEV (reference sequence). Libraries were prepared by immunoSEQ multiplex PCR; TCRdb keeps only in-frame clonotypes and omits some of them. Of a few hundred thousand clones in the sample, 80% to 90% were seen once. Enrolled through a virtual design, the participants were between 18 and 89 years of age and came from about two dozen US areas. Sequencing input: PBMCs or T cells enriched from blood (not recorded which). The receptor's source is a woman aged 40 to 50 with acute COVID-19. The gene calls are TRBV27 and TRBJ2-2; D is uncertain. The CDR3 DNA is TGTGCCAGCAGTTTATCAGCTCTGTTGTTGGGCCCCGGGGAGCTGTTTTTT. It is translated as CASSLSALLLGPGELFF.